This T cell receptor (beta chain) is from a study of cytomegalovirus exposure and HLA in healthy donors. Findings and caveats of the study: Some TCR beta chains (roughly 160 of them) were listed as cytomegalovirus-associated. Earlier analysis looked at TCR beta V segments, and most were productive about 90% or about 30% of the time. A later analysis showed TCR association rates differing by HLA locus, peaking at DRB1 and lowest at HLA-C.

For this clone: Its specificity is unknown.

The PCR ran on 60 Vbeta and 13 Jbeta primers. TCRdb's copy holds only in-frame clones and misses some; the assay was immunoSEQ multiplex PCR. Of about 98,000 clones detected, around 67% appear once; the ten largest clones hold 2% to 3%. Germline CDR1 and CDR2: SGHTA and FQGNSA. The CDR3 is 15 residues long. V dropped 5 bases and J dropped 6 bases, with 16 bases sitting between them. Specimen: PBMCs. This TCR was recovered from a man aged 45-60 years in good health and CMV-seronegative. This chain connects TRBV7-2 to TRBJ2-2, with D tentatively TRBD2 (6 bases). DNA of the CDR3: TGTGCCAGCAGCACACGCGGGAAGTTGGCCGGGGAGCTGTTTTTT. Its protein is CASSTRGKLAGELFF.